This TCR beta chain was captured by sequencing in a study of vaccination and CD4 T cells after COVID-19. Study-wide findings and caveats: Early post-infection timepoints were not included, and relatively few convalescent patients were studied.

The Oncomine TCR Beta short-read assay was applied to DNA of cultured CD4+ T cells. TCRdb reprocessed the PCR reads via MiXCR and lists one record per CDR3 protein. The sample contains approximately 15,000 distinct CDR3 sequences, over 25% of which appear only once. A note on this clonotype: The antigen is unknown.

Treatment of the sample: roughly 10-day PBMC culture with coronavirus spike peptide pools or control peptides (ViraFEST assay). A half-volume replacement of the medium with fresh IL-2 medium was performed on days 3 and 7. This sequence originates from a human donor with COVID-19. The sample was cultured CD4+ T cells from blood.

This CDR3 reads CASRASGGEKLFF. The CDR3 bases are TGTGCCAGCAGGGCTTCCGGTGGGGAAAAACTGTTTTTT. V is TRBV7-9 and J is TRBJ1-4; the D is unclear. Germline V gives CDR1 SEHNR, CDR2 FQNEAQ (reference sequence). This CDR3 is 13 amino acids long. V gave up 6 bases and J gave up 8 bases, with 13 bases separating them.